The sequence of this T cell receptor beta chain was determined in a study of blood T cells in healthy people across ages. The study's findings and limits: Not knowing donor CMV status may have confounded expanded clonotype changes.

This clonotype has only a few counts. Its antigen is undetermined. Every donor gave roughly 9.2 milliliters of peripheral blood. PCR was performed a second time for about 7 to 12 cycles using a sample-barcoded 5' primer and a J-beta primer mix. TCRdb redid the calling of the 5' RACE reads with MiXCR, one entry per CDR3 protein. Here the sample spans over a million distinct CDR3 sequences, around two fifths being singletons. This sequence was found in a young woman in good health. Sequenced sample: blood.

Here the CDR3 reads CSANLAESITDTQYF. As DNA, the CDR3 is TGCAGTGCTAACCTAGCGGAGTCCATTACAGATACGCAGTATTTT. The chain recombines TRBV20-1 with TRBJ2-3, with 7 bases fitting TRBD2. Trimming took 4 bases from V and 3 from J; bases not matched to a gene: 10. CDR1 and CDR2 from the germline V gene are DFQATT and SNEGSKA (reference sequence). This CDR3 region has 15 residues.